This TCR beta chain was sequenced during a study of blood T cell repertoires in COVID-19. This CDR3 comprises 17 residues. Germline values: CDR1 MDHEN, CDR2 SYDVKM. The ends lost 6 bases at V and 4 bases at J; junction bases unmatched: 12. Method: immunoSEQ multiplex PCR; TCRdb's copy keeps in-frame clones and lacks some. The sample comprises a few hundred thousand clones, about nine tenths of which are singletons, and about 2.5% rests with the top ten. The sequenced sample consisted of peripheral blood. This clonotype originated in a person aged 18 to 29 with COVID-19, enrolled during active disease. This chain links TRBV28 with TRBJ2-1, with 10 bases matching TRBD2. This CDR3 is CASSPALEREGYNEQFF. The CDR3 nucleotides read TGTGCCAGCAGCCCCGCCCTCGAGCGGGAGGGTTACAATGAGCAGTTCTTC.